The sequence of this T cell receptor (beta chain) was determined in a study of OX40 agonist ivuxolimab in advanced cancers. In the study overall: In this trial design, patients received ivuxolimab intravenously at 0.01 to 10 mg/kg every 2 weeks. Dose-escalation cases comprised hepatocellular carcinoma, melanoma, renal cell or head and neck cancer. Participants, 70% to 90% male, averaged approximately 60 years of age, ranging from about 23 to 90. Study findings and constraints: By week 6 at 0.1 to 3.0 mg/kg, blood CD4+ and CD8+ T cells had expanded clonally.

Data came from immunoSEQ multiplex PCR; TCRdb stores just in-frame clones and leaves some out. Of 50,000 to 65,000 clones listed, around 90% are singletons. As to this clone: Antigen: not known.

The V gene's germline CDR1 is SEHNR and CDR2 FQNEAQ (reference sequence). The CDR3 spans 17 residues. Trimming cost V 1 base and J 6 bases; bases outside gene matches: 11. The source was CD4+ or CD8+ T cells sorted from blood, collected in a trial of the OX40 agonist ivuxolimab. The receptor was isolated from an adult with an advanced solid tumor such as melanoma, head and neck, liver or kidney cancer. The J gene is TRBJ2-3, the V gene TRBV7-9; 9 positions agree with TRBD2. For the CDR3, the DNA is TGTGCCAGCAGCTTAGTGCTAGCGGGACACCCAGGGGATACGCAGTATTTT. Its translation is CASSLVLAGHPGDTQYF.